Included here is one TCR beta chain sequence, with context. This clonotype was detected many times. What this receptor recognizes is not known. Base qualities were left out, and no much larger clone turns up one base away. This record comes from a study of early T cells in non-severe SARS-CoV-2 infection (dated by TCRdb to the early 2020s). Concerning the study at large: Because TCR sequencing was done on bulk RNA from unsorted whole blood, the alpha and beta chains could not be paired.

The library was obtained by 5' RACE. Instrument used: NextSeq 500. To correct for sequencing error and PCR bias, the TCR library protocol tagged individual cDNA molecules with unique molecular identifiers. Sequencing covered both TCR alpha and beta chains, and within each sample the abundances of alpha and beta sequences were tightly co-correlated. For the original study's pipeline: Decombinator V4 was used to perform V gene, J gene and CDR3 annotation of TCR sequences. TCRs were defined as expanded if a significant change between any two time points was detected under a Poisson model with p below 0.0001. Abundances of TCRs were expressed as counts per million after normalisation to the total number of TCRs sequenced in each sample. VDJdb, accessed 1 November 2021, was searched for CMV, EBV and SARS-CoV-2 annotated TCRs, excluding TCRs annotated for multiple antigens. TCRdb handled the public reads itself, with Q25 trimming in fastp and clone calling in MiXCR, and kept productive beta chains. Each CDR3 protein gets just one entry, which takes the most common genes and DNA from the rows behind it. What appears here as the V and J calls and clone size reflects TCRdb's work, not the paper's. For this sample there are about 64,000 distinct CDR3 sequences; around 4.9% appear just once. The ten largest clones represent around 4.9% of the sample.

A case-control design nested within a healthcare worker cohort in London, UK, was used, with weekly nasopharyngeal swab PCR tests and blood sampling performed. Between 23 and 31 March 2020, the week of the UK lockdown, healthcare workers were enrolled and then followed up weekly for as long as 16 weeks. What the research found in general, with its limitations: VDJdb matching was skewed toward anti-spike CD8 responses, so virus-specific expansions were likely underestimated and private and CD4 specificities were missed.

Sequenced material: whole blood. This clonotype originated in an adult who was a healthcare worker with PCR-confirmed SARS-CoV-2 infection or an uninfected control (not recorded which).

The DNA sequence is TGTGCCAGCAGCCCGACAGTGAGCTCCTACAATGAGCAGTTCTTC. Translated, it reads CASSPTVSSYNEQFF. The sequence joins TRBV7-8 to TRBJ2-1; perhaps TRBD1 is the D gene, with 5 bases matching. CDR1 and CDR2 are read off the germline V gene as SGHVS and FQNEAQ. V sheds 5 bases and J sheds 0 bases, leaving 11 bases between their ends. The CDR3 covers 15 residues, taking in both the cysteine and the phenylalanine. This entry keeps only the CDR3 DNA: 45 bases, framed from base 1.